A single sample is the source of the 18 T cell receptor beta chains below, sequenced in a study of blood T cells in healthy people across ages. The use of a sample-barcoded 5' primer and a J-beta primer mix characterized a second PCR of about 6 to 11 cycles. TCRdb called the 5' RACE reads again in MiXCR, with one record for every CDR3 protein. Of about 1,500,000 distinct CDR3 sequences in the sample, about 28% were seen once. The sample was blood. These receptors all come from a woman in her thirties in good health.

This sequence joins TRBV30 and TRBJ2-1, with a weak D call TRBD1 (5 bases). CDR1 is GTSNPN and CDR2 is SVGIG in the germline V gene (reference sequence). The CDR3 is 13 amino acids. Between the trimmed V and J ends, which lost 2 bases and 1 base, there was a span of 6 bases. CDR3 coding DNA: TGTGCCTGGAGTCAGGGTTCCTACAATGAGCAGTTCTTC. It codes for CAWSQGSYNEQFF.

There are a few counts of this clonotype. The J gene is TRBJ1-1, the V gene TRBV7-9; the D is unclear. This CDR3 is 10 amino acids long. Germline loops: CDR1 SEHNR, CDR2 FQNEAQ (reference sequence). Trimming took off 0 bases at V and 7 bases at J, with 0 bases between the two ends. The CDR3 is CASSLAEAFF. The CDR3 bases are TGTGCCAGCAGCTTAGCTGAAGCTTTCTTT.

This clonotype was seen a few times. J is TRBJ2-7 and V is TRBV25-1; D may match TRBD1 or TRBD2 (5 bases each). Germline V CDR1 and CDR2: MGHDK, SYGVNS. The CDR3 length is 15 residues. The germline V and J ends were trimmed by 2 bases and 2 bases, with 13 bases remaining between them. CDR3: CASSEDRLITYEQYF. DNA for the CDR3: TGTGCCAGCAGTGAAGACAGACTAATTACCTACGAGCAGTACTTC.

This sequence joins TRBV9 and TRBJ2-5, with TRBD2 identical over 7 bases. The J call could be wrong; TRBJ2-7 is a better fit for the DNA end. The CDR3 is made up of 14 amino acids. The germline gives CDR1 SGDLS, CDR2 YYNGEE. This chain's CDR3 is CASSVGAGEYEQYF. As DNA, the CDR3 is TGTGCCAGCAGCGTAGGGGCGGGAGAATACGAGCAGTACTTC.

This clonotype was picked up one time. This chain connects TRBV20-1 to TRBJ2-3; 7 bases are a match to TRBD1. Germline V gene lookup returns CDR1 DFQATT and CDR2 SNEGSKA (reference sequence). Trimming removed 7 bases from V and 6 bases from J; junction bases left unmatched: 13. CDR3 size: 14 residues. Here the CDR3 DNA reads TGCAGTGTACGACAGGGTCCCCTCAGGGATACGCAGTATTTT. Protein: CSVRQGPLRDTQYF.

The rearrangement joins TRBV29-1 to TRBJ2-1; TRBD2 agrees at 7 bases. Germline V lookup: CDR1 SQVTM, CDR2 ANQGSEA. With V trimmed by 4 bases and J by 4 bases, 19 bases remained unmatched. The CDR3 has 18 amino acids. The CDR3 DNA follows: TGCAGCGTTGGGGAGGGGATGTTGGGAGCGGGCTCGTACAATGAGCAGTTCTTC. The encoded protein is CSVGEGMLGAGSYNEQFF.

This clonotype has just one count. One end of the junction is discordant with germline, which a read error may explain. The rearrangement uses TRBV19 and TRBJ1-4; D gene unclear. This CDR3 is built from 12 residues. Germline CDR1 and CDR2: LNHDA and SQIVND (reference sequence). For the CDR3, the DNA is TGTGCCAGTACCAGCCTGGGTGAAAAACGGTTTTTT. Its translation: CASTSLGEKRFF.

CDR3 nucleotide sequence: TGTGCCAGCAGCCAAGATAGTAGCGGGGGGCCAAGTTCGGGCACAGATACGCAGTATTTT. Translated: CASSQDSSGGPSSGTDTQYF. This chain links TRBV3-1 with TRBJ2-3; 10 bases align to TRBD2. Trimming cost V 0 bases and J 1 base; bases outside gene matches: 13. The CDR3 is 20 residues long. The germline CDR1 and CDR2 sequences are LGHDT and YNNKEL (reference sequence).

This clonotype was detected a few times. The chain joins TRBV7-2 to TRBJ1-5, with D tentatively TRBD1 (5 bases). Germline V lookup: CDR1 SGHTA, CDR2 FQGNSA. Between the trimmed V and J ends, which lost 5 bases and 5 bases, there was a span of 16 bases. The CDR3 has 15 amino acids. The CDR3 reads CASSPGRGAHQPQHF. In nucleotides, the CDR3 is TGTGCCAGCAGCCCCGGTAGAGGGGCTCATCAGCCCCAGCATTTT.

This clonotype was counted ten times or more. The gene calls are TRBV5-1 and TRBJ2-7; no clear D. The CDR3 has 15 residues. V shed 0 bases and J shed 2 bases, with 12 bases lying between them. Germline V gene sequence: CDR1 SGHRS, CDR2 YFSETQ. CDR3 amino acids: CASSLDSPITYEQYF. CDR3 DNA sequence: TGCGCCAGCAGCTTGGACAGCCCCATAACCTACGAGCAGTACTTC.

The chain has TRBV2 and TRBJ1-2; D unclear. The V end lost 6 bases, the J end lost 7 bases, and 12 bases lay between the germline ends. Germline V gene lookup returns CDR1 SNHLY and CDR2 FYNNEI. The CDR3 covers 12 residues. CDR3 protein: CASSPRLSGYTF. The DNA for the CDR3 is TGTGCCAGCAGCCCGAGACTGTCTGGCTACACCTTC.

To note about this clonotype: Relative to the germline gene, one junction end is altered; a read error may explain this. CDR3 bases: TGCAGTGCTAGCGGGCTCTACAATGAGCGGTTCTTC. As protein: CSASGLYNERFF. This chain connects TRBV20-1 to TRBJ2-1, with D unclear. CDR1 and CDR2 (germline): DFQATT, SNEGSKA (reference sequence). This CDR3 spans 12 amino acids.

At least ten counts were recorded for this clonotype. The chain uses TRBV11-2 and TRBJ1-6; D is unresolved. The germline V and J ends were trimmed by 8 bases and 0 bases, with 11 bases remaining between them. The germline V gene encodes CDR1 SGHAT and CDR2 FQNNGV. The CDR3 contains 15 residues. The CDR3 here is CASAPWSSYNSPLHF. The CDR3 nucleotides read TGTGCCAGCGCCCCCTGGAGCTCCTATAATTCACCCCTCCACTTT.

The count of this clonotype is one. V is TRBV7-9 and J is TRBJ1-4; maybe TRBD1 (5 bases). Germline CDR1 SEHNR, CDR2 FQNEAQ (reference sequence). CDR3 length: 14 amino acids. V was pared by 7 bases and J by 8 bases, with 17 bases between. The CDR3 coding sequence is TGTGCCAGCACCCCCGTAGGGGCAGGGGAAAAACTGTTTTTT. Its translation: CASTPVGAGEKLFF.

The chain combines TRBV9 with TRBJ1-1; 7 bases align to TRBD1. The trim removed 1 base at V and 0 bases at J, leaving 12 bases unmatched. The CDR3 has 18 residues. The germline CDR1 and CDR2 sequences are SGDLS and YYNGEE. Here the CDR3 DNA reads TGTGCCAGCAGCGTAAGGCCGGGGACAGATTACATGAACACTGAAGCTTTCTTT. Encoded protein: CASSVRPGTDYMNTEAFF.

This clonotype has a handful of counts. The chain is built from TRBV20-1 and TRBJ2-7, with 16 bases that match TRBD2. The CDR3 loop spans 16 amino acids. V shed 0 bases and J 5 bases; nucleotides not matched to a gene: 4. Germline V gives CDR1 DFQATT, CDR2 SNEGSKA (reference sequence). The CDR3 sequence is CSARDPGTSGRDEQYF. CDR3 nucleotides: TGCAGTGCTAGAGATCCCGGGACTAGCGGGAGGGACGAGCAGTACTTC.

V is TRBV10-3 and J is TRBJ2-7, with 9 bases lining up with TRBD1. CDR3 length: 15 residues. The germline V gene has CDR1 ENHRY and CDR2 SYGVKD. The V gene end was trimmed by 2 bases and the J gene end by 4 bases; junction bases not matched to a gene: 6. The CDR3 DNA sequence: TGTGCCATCAGTGAGAGGGGGGACAGGGCGTACGAGCAGTACTTC. Its protein product is CAISERGDRAYEQYF.

The chain is built from TRBV2 and TRBJ2-2; no reliable D call. V lost 7 bases, J lost 1 base, and 13 bases lay in between. This CDR3 comprises 15 residues. Germline V lookup: CDR1 SNHLY, CDR2 FYNNEI. This CDR3 is CASTQDVRNTGELFF. CDR3 nucleotide sequence: TGTGCCAGCACCCAGGACGTTCGGAACACCGGGGAGCTGTTTTTT.